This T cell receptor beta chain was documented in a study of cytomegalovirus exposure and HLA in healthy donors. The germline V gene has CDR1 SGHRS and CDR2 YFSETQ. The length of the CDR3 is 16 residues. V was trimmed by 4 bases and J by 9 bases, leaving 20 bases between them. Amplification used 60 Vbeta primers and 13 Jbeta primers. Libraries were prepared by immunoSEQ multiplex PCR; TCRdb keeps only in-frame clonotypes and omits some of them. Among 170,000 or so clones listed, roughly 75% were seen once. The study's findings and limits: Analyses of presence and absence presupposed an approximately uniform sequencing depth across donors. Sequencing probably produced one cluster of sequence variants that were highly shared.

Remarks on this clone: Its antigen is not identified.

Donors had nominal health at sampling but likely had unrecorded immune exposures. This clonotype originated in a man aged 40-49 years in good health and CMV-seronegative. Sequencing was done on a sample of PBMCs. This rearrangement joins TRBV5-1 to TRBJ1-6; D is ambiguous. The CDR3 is CASSPRGSAAGSPLHF. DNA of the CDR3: TGCGCCAGCAGCCCCAGAGGGAGCGCAGCGGGTTCACCCCTCCACTTT.